This T cell receptor (beta chain) was identified during a study of blood T cell repertoires in COVID-19. Study details: Spain, Italy and the United States supplied samples that represented acute and convalescent COVID-19. PBMCs, B-cell-depleted T cells, or T cells were the source of the cDNA or gDNA that made up the material.

Study processing details: Estimates of nucleated cell counts were drawn from the amplification of reference gene primers. TCRdb's table, derived via immunoSEQ multiplex PCR, lists solely in-frame clones and lacks some. Clone size and V and J calls were adopted from that table, with D and trimming inferred from the DNA. The sample contains a few hundred thousand clones, about 85% of which appear only once. The CDR3 covers 16 residues. From germline, CDR1 is LGHNA and CDR2 YNFKEQ. The junction had 9 bases not matched to a gene; V was cut back by 3 bases and J by 5 bases. This chain connects TRBV4-2 to TRBJ2-1, with 8 bases that match TRBD2. The sequence was collected from a man between 25 and 39 years old who had recovered from COVID-19. The source material was peripheral blood. Written as DNA, the CDR3 is TGTGCCAGCAGCCAGGAAGCGGGGGTACCCCACAATGAGCAGTTCTTC. Its translation is CASSQEAGVPHNEQFF.